This T cell receptor beta chain was captured in a study of radiotherapy plus CTLA-4 blockade in lung cancer. Study observations and caveats: Response, reportedly, was best predicted by interferon-beta along with early blood T cell clone dynamics. Subsequent to radiotherapy plus ipilimumab, tumor-derived TCR clones underwent expansion in blood.

Comments on this clone: Its antigen is unknown.

With ipilimumab providing CTLA-4 blockade, focal radiation was administered to patients who had chemo-refractory metastatic non-small-cell lung cancer. CDR1 and CDR2 (germline): ENHRY, SYGVKD. V trimming: 6 bases; J trimming: 5 bases; junction bases outside the gene matches: 8. The CDR3 spans 14 residues. TCRdb's table, derived via immunoSEQ multiplex PCR, lists solely in-frame clones and lacks some. The repertoire includes more than 100,000 clones, approximately 90% of them detected once, and just under 7% sits in the top ten. The rearrangement uses TRBV10-3 and TRBJ2-7; 9 nucleotides match TRBD2. This clonotype was obtained from a human donor with non-small cell lung cancer that progressed on radiotherapy plus ipilimumab. Sequenced material: peripheral blood, taken from a patient treated with radiotherapy plus ipilimumab. The CDR3 region has the DNA TGTGCCATCAGAGACTTAGCGGGAGCCCACGAGCAGTACTTC. Translation gives CAIRDLAGAHEQYF.